This T cell receptor (beta chain) was identified in a study of shared clonotypes between healthy human individuals. In the naive CD8 group, cells lacked CD45RO and were positively selected for CCR7, so terminally differentiated effector memory CD45RA+ cells were left out. All donors were Caucasian adults living in Nashville, Tennessee. Germline V gene data show CDR1 as MNHEY and CDR2 as SMNVEV (reference sequence). The CDR3 covers 11 residues. The ends were cut back, 8 bases at V and 6 bases at J, with 8 bases in the middle. Overall study results and limits: Only blood underwent sampling, and tissue repertoires likely differ.

Of note for this clone: What it binds is unknown.

Investigators spread the genomic DNA of each subset evenly over several immunoSEQ plates. Original processing notes: ImmunoSEQ gave junction-only sequences without quality scores, so filtering differed. Assay: immunoSEQ multiplex PCR; the TCRdb copy retains only in-frame clones and omits some. D and trimming were read from the DNA, whereas the V and J calls and clone size are those reported in that table. The table has about 600,000 clones, less than 97% seen once. This sequence originates from a woman in her 30s in good health. V is TRBV27 and J is TRBJ2-1; D uncertain. Sequencing was performed on naive CD8+ T cells sorted from blood. CDR3 protein: CASGYRNEQFF. The DNA for the CDR3 is TGTGCCAGCGGCTATCGCAATGAGCAGTTCTTC.